A selection of T cell receptor beta chains follows, all from one sample in a study of cytomegalovirus exposure and HLA in healthy donors. Produced via immunoSEQ multiplex PCR; TCRdb's table is partial and in-frame only. The sample includes about 190,000 clones, roughly 77% of them seen just once. The sample taken for sequencing was PBMCs. Receptors originate from a woman younger than 45 in good health and CMV-seropositive. The CDR3 runs from the conserved cysteine through the conserved F or W. The D gene is left open where the match is weak. Part of the rows lack a size; the others show once, few, many or a class for expanded clones.

V gene	J gene	clone size	D gene	CDR3 DNA	CDR3 protein
TRBV28	TRBJ2-7	.	.	TGTGCCAGCAGTTTATACGGTGACGAGCAGTACTTC	CASSLYGDEQYF
TRBV25-1	TRBJ1-6	.	.	TGTGCCAGCAGTGACAGGGGAAATTCACCCCTCCACTTT	CASSDRGNSPLHF
TRBV18	TRBJ2-5	.	TRBD1	TGTGCCAGCTCACCGGGACAGCGAGGCCAAGAGACCCAGTACTTC	CASSPGQRGQETQYF
TRBV29-1	TRBJ1-1	.	.	TGCAGCGTTGAACAGGGGTGGTCTACTGAAGCTTTCTTT	CSVEQGWSTEAFF
TRBV7-9	TRBJ2-7	.	.	TGTGCCAGCAGCCCGCCCTCGGACATTCCGGCTTTTTACGAGCAGTACTTC	CASSPPSDIPAFYEQYF
TRBV5-1	TRBJ2-7	.	.	TGCGCCAGCAGCTTAAGGACGGGCGGGATGGCCTACGAGCAGTACTTC	CASSLRTGGMAYEQYF
TRBV27	TRBJ2-7	.	TRBD2	TGTGCCAGCACCTTTGCAGCGGGGGCCTACGAGCAGTACTTC	CASTFAAGAYEQYF
TRBV28	TRBJ1-1	.	.	TGTGCCAGCAGCTGGGGGGGTCGAACTGAAGCTTTCTTT	CASSWGGRTEAFF
TRBV27	TRBJ2-7	.	TRBD1	TGTGCCAGCAGTCTCACTCAGGGGGCCTTTGTCCACGAGCAGTACTTC	CASSLTQGAFVHEQYF
TRBV28	TRBJ2-5	few	TRBD2	TGTGCCAGCAGTTTAGCGGGAGCTGAGACCCAGTACTTC	CASSLAGAETQYF
TRBV27	TRBJ2-7	few	.	TGTGCCAGCAGTCCGACAGGTCCCCACGAGCAGTACTTC	CASSPTGPHEQYF
TRBV19	TRBJ2-7	.	TRBD2	TGTGCCAGTAGTAGGGGGACTAGCCTATTGGTTTACGGGCAGTACTTC	CASSRGTSLLVYGQYF
TRBV19	TRBJ2-7	.	.	TGTGCCAGTAGTATCTCACCAGCGGAGTTCTACGAGCAGTACTTC	CASSISPAEFYEQYF
TRBV5-1	TRBJ2-1	.	.	TGCGCCAGCAGCCTCGAATTCAGGGATTCCTACAATGAGCAGTTCTTC	CASSLEFRDSYNEQFF
TRBV7-9	TRBJ2-5	.	.	TGTGCCAGCAGCCCCCGGCGGGGTCGGGAGACCCAGTACTTC	CASSPRRGRETQYF
TRBV6-1	TRBJ2-7	once	TRBD2	TGTGCCAGCAGTGAAGCAGGGAGGGTCGTTGGCTACGAGCAGTACTTC	CASSEAGRVVGYEQYF
TRBV2	TRBJ1-5	.	.	TGTGCCAGCAGTGTGGGGAGGGGAGGCAATCAGCCCCAGCATTTT	CASSVGRGGNQPQHF
TRBV28	TRBJ2-1	.	TRBD1	TGTGCCAGCAGTTCCCTCTCCCTGGACAGGGGCTACAATGAGCAGTTCTTC	CASSSLSLDRGYNEQFF
TRBV5-1	TRBJ2-1	.	.	TGCGCCAGCAGCTTGGGACAAATCTACAATGAGCAGTTCTTC	CASSLGQIYNEQFF